This T cell receptor beta chain was captured in a study of T cell responses to AZD1222 COVID-19 vaccine. Study results and limitations: An increase in Spike-specific TCR breadth and depth was observed after two AZD1222 doses. White British donors predominated, females outnumbered males, and clonal diversity was possibly underestimated.

Repertoires were generated with immunoSEQ multiplex PCR, while TCRdb's copy carries only in-frame clones and drops some. The data contain some 100,000 clones, roughly 87% of them singletons. In regard to this clone: Antigen specificity is unknown.

The sample consisted of peripheral blood, taken on day 0 of AZD1222 vaccination. The clonotype comes from an adult in good health.

CDR3 amino acids: CASSKYSGTNEQFF. The CDR3 bases are TGTGCCAGTAGTAAGTATTCGGGAACCAATGAGCAGTTCTTC. This chain connects TRBV19 to TRBJ2-1; D perhaps matches TRBD2 (5 bases). Germline-derived CDR1 and CDR2 are LNHDA and SQIVND (reference sequence). The germline V and J ends were trimmed by 4 bases and 6 bases, with 13 bases remaining between them. This CDR3 comprises 14 residues.